The entry that follows covers one T cell receptor (beta chain) sequence. This record comes from a study of T cells in Graves' hyperthyroidism and ophthalmopathy. Template material for amplifying TCR beta CDR3 regions consisted of RNA transcripts. When the TCR CDR3 underwent first-round RT-PCR, the HTBI primer set was used. Each CDR3 protein is one row after TCRdb ran MiXCR on the multiplex PCR reads. The table records 250,000 or so distinct CDR3 sequences, 15% to 20% of them present only once. CDR3 length: 11 residues. Germline V lookup: CDR1 SGHAT, CDR2 FQNNGV. V dropped 1 base and J dropped 10 bases, with 7 bases sitting between them.

This chain uses TRBV11-2 with TRBJ1-1; D remains unclear. The specimen sequenced was blood. This TCR was recovered from a woman aged 18-35 years with Graves' ophthalmopathy. CDR3 bases: TGTGCCAGCAGCTTAGGGGGAGCAGCTTTCTTT. Amino acids: CASSLGGAAFF.